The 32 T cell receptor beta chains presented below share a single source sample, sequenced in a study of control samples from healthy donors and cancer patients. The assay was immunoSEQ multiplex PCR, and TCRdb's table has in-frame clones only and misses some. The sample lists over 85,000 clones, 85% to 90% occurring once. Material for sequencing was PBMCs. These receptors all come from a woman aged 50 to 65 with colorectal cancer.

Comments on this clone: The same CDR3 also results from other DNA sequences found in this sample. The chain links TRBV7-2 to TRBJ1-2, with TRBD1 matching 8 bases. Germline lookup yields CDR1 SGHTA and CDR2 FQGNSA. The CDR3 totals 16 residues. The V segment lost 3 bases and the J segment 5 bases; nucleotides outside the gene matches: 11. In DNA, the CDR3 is TGTGCCAGCAGCTTGGGCGGACAGGGTTTGGGGTATGGCTACACCTTC. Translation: CASSLGGQGLGYGYTF.

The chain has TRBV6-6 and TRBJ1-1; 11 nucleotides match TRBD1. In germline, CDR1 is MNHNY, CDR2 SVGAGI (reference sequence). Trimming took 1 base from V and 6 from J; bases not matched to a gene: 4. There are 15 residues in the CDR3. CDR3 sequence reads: CASSYLGQGGSEAFF. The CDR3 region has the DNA TGTGCCAGCAGTTACTTGGGACAGGGGGGGTCTGAAGCTTTCTTT.

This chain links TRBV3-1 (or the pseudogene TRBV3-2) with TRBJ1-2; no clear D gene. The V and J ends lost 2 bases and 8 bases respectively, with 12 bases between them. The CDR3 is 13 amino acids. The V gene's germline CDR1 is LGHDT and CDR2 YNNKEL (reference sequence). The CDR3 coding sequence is TGTGCCAGCAGCCAATGGAACGGCCGGGGCTACACCTTC. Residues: CASSQWNGRGYTF.

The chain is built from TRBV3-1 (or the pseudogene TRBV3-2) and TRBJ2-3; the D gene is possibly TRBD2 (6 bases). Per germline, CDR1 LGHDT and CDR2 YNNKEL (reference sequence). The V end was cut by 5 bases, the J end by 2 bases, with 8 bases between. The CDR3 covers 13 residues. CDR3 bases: TGTGCCAGCAGCGGACTACTCACAGATACGCAGTATTTT. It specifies CASSGLLTDTQYF.

CDR3 bases: TGTGCCAGCAGCCAGAAGACTAGCGGTAAGAGCATTCAGTACTTC. Protein sequence: CASSQKTSGKSIQYF. The chain employs TRBV3-1 (or the pseudogene TRBV3-2) and TRBJ2-4; 9 bases are shared with TRBD2. The CDR3 sequence is 15 residues long. The V gene end was trimmed by 3 bases and the J gene end by 9 bases; junction bases not matched to a gene: 9. Germline values: CDR1 LGHDT, CDR2 YNNKEL (reference sequence).

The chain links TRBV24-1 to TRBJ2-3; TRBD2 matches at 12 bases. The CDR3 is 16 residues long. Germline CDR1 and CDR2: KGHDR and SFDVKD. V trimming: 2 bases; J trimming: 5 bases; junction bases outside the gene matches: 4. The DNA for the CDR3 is TGTGCCACCAGTGATTGGACTAGCGGGGAGGGAGATACGCAGTATTTT. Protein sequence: CATSDWTSGEGDTQYF.

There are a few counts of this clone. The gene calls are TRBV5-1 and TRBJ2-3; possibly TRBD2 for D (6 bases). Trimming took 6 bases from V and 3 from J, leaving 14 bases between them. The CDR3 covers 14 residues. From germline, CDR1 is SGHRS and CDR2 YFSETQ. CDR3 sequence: CASKTAGNTDTQYF. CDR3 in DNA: TGCGCCAGCAAAACGGCGGGGAATACAGATACGCAGTATTTT.

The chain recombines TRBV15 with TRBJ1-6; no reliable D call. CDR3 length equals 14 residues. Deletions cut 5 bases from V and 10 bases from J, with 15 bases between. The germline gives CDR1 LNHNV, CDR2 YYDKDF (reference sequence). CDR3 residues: CATSPRVGYSPLHF. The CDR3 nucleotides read TGTGCCACCAGCCCACGCGTAGGGTACTCACCCCTCCACTTT.

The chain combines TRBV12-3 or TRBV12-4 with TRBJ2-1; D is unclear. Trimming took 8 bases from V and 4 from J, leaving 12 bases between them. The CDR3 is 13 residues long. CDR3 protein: CASSPLGYNEQFF. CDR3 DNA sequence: TGTGCCAGCTCACCTTTGGGGTACAATGAGCAGTTCTTC.

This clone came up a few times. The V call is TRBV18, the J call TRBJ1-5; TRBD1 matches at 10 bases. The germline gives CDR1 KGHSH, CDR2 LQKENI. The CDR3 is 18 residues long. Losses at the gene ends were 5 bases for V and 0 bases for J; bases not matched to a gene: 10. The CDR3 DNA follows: TGTGCCAGCTCATTCCGGACAGGGGGGGACGGTAGCAATCAGCCCCAGCATTTT. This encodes CASSFRTGGDGSNQPQHF.

CDR3 in DNA: TGTGCCAGCAGAAGCGAAAAACTGTTTTTT. Residues: CASRSEKLFF. The chain couples TRBV6-5 to TRBJ1-4, with D uncertain. CDR1 MNHEY and CDR2 SVGAGI come from the germline V gene. The CDR3 consists of 10 residues. Trimming removed 6 bases at V and 8 bases at J, with 4 bases between.

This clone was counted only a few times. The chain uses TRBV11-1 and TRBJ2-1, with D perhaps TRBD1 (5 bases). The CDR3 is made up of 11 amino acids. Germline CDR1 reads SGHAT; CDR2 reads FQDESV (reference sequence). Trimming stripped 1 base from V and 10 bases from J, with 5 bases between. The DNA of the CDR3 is TGTGCCAGCAGCTTAGGGACAGAGCAGTTCTTC. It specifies CASSLGTEQFF.

CDR3 protein: CASRPSGQGKNTEAFF. The CDR3, as DNA: TGTGCCAGCAGACCCTCAGGACAGGGGAAGAACACTGAAGCTTTCTTT. The V and J genes are TRBV28 and TRBJ1-1; the match to TRBD1 covers 9 bases. J lost 1 base, V lost 6 bases, and 9 bases had no gene match. The germline V gene encodes CDR1 MDHEN and CDR2 SYDVKM. The CDR3 runs to 16 residues.

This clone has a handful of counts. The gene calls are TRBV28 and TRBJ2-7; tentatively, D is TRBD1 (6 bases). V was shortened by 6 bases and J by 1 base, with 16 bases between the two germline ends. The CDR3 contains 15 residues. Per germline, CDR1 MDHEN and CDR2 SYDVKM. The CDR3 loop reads CASSRGSSKSYEQYV. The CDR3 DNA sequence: TGTGCCAGCAGCAGGGGTAGCTCGAAATCCTACGAGCAGTACGTC.

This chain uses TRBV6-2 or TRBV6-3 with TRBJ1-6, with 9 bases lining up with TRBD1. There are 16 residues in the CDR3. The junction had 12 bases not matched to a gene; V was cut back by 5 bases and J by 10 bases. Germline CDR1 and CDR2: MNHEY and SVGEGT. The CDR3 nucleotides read TGTGCCAGCAGTATCGGGTACCACAGGGGGCAATCACCCCTCCACTTT. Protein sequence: CASSIGYHRGQSPLHF.

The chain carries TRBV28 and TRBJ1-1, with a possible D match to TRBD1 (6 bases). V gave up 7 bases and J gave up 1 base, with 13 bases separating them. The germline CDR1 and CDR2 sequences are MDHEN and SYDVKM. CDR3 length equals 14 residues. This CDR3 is CASNLGGQNTEAFF. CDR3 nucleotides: TGTGCCAGCAACCTGGGGGGACAGAACACTGAAGCTTTCTTT.

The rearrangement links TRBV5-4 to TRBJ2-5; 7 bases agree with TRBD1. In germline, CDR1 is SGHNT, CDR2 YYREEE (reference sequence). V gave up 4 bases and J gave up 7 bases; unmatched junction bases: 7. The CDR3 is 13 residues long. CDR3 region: CASSQDRSGTQYF. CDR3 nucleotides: TGTGCCAGCAGCCAGGACAGGTCGGGGACCCAGTACTTC. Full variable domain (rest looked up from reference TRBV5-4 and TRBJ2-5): ETGVTQSPTHLIKTRGQQVTLRCSSQSGHNTVSWYQQALGQGPQFIFQYYREEENGRGNFPPRFSGLQFPNYSSELNVNALELDDSALYLCASSQDRSGTQYFGPGTRLLVL.

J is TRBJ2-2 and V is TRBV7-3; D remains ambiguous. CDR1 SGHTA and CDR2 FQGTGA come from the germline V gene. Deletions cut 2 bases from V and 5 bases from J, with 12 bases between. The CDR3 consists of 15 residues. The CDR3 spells CASSLQPGRTGELFF. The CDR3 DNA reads TGTGCCAGCAGCTTACAGCCGGGTAGGACCGGGGAGCTGTTTTTT.

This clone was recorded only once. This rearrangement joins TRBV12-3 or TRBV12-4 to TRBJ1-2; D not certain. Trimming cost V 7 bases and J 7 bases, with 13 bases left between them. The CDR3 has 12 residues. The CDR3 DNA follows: TGTGCCAGCACCCGAGGGCGGTTTGGCTACACCTTC. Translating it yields CASTRGRFGYTF.

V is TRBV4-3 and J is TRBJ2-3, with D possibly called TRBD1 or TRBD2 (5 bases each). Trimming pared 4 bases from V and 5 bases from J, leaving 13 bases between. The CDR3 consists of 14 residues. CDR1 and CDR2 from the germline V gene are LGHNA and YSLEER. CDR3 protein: CASSLGTSLDTQYF. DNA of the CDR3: TGCGCCAGCAGCCTTGGGACCAGCTTAGATACGCAGTATTTT.

The CDR3 protein is CASSLVARGNGNSPLHF. CDR3 in DNA: TGTGCCAGCAGCTTAGTTGCCAGGGGGAATGGTAATTCACCCCTCCACTTT. The chain couples TRBV7-2 to TRBJ1-6; 7 nucleotides line up with TRBD1. Unmatched junction bases numbered 9, after V lost 1 base and J lost 6 bases. The CDR3 loop spans 17 amino acids. Germline values: CDR1 SGHTA, CDR2 FQGNSA.

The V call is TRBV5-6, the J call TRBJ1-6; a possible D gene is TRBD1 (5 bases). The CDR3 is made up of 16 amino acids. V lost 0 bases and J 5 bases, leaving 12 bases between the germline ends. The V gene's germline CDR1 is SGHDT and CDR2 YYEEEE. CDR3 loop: CASSLGGGNNNSPLHF. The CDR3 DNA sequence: TGTGCCAGCAGCTTGGGTGGGGGGAATAATAATTCACCCCTCCACTTT.

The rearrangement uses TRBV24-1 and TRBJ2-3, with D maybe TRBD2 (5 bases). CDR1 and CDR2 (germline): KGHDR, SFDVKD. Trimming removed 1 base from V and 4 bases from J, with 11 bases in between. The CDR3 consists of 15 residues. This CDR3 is CATSDFRTSSDTQYF. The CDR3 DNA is TGTGCCACCAGTGATTTTCGGACTTCGTCAGATACGCAGTATTTT.

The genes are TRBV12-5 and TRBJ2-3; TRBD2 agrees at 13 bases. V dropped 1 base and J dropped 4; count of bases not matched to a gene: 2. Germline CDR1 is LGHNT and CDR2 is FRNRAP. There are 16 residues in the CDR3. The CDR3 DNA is TGTGCTAGTGGTTTGGGACTAGCGGGGGGCGCAGATACGCAGTATTTT. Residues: CASGLGLAGGADTQYF. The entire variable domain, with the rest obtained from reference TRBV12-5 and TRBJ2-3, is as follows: DARVTQTPRHKVTEMGQEVTMRCQPILGHNTVFWYRQTMMQGLELLAYFRNRAPLDDSGMPKDRFSAEMPDATLATLKIQPSEPRDSAVYFCASGLGLAGGADTQYFGPGTRLTVL.

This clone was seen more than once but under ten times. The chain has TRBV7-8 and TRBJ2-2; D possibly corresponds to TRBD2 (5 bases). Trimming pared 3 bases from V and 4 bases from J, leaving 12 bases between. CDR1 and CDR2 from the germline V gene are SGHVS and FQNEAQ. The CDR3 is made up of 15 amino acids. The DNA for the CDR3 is TGTGCCAGCAGCTTGTGGTGGGAGAGCACCGGGGAGCTGTTTTTT. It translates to CASSLWWESTGELFF.

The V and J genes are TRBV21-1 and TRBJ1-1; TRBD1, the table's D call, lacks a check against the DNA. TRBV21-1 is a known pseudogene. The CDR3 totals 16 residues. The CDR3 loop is CASSGRGAGGRHETFF. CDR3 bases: TGTGCCAGCAGCGGAAGGGGCGCCGGTGGCCGCCATGAGACTTTCTTT.

The CDR3 protein is CASSVSGGAAGELFF. CDR3 coding DNA: TGTGCCAGTAGTGTTAGCGGGGGGGCCGCCGGGGAGCTGTTTTTT. The rearrangement joins TRBV19 to TRBJ2-2; 11 nucleotides agree with TRBD2. The CDR3 length is 15 residues. CDR1 LNHDA and CDR2 SQIVND come from the germline V gene (reference sequence). Trimming cost V 5 bases and J 6 bases; bases outside gene matches: 5.

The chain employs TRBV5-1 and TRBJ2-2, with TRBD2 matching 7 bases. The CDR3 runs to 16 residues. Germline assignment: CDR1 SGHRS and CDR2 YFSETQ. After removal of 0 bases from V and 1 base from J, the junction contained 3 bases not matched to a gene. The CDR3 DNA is TGCGCCAGCAGCTTGGTCGGGGGGATGAACACCGGGGAGCTGTTTTTT. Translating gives CASSLVGGMNTGELFF. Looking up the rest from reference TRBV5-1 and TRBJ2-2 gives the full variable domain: KAGVTQTPRYLIKTRGQQVTLSCSPISGHRSVSWYQQTPGQGLQFLFEYFSETQRNKGNFPGRFSGRQFSNSRSEMNVSTLELGDSALYLCASSLVGGMNTGELFFGEGSRLTVL.

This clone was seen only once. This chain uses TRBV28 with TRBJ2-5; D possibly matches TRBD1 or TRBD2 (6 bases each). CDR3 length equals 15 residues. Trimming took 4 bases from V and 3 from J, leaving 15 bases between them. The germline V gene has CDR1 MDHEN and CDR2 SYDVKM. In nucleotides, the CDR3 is TGTGCCAGCAGTTCCCCCTCGGGGGCCAAAGAGACCCAGTACTTC. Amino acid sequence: CASSSPSGAKETQYF.

The DNA for the CDR3 is TGTGCCAGCAGCCTAGTGGACAGTTATAATGAAAAACTGTTTTTT. The encoded protein is CASSLVDSYNEKLFF. This chain joins TRBV7-9 and TRBJ1-4; perhaps TRBD1 as D (6 bases). The germline V and J ends were trimmed by 5 bases and 4 bases, with 14 bases remaining between them. Germline values: CDR1 SEHNR, CDR2 FQNEAQ (reference sequence). The CDR3 spans 15 residues.

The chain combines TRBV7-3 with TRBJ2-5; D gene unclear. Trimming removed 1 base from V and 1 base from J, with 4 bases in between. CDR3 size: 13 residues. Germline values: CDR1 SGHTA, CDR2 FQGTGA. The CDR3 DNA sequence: TGTGCCAGCAGCTTAAACCTCCAAGAGACCCAGTACTTC. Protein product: CASSLNLQETQYF.

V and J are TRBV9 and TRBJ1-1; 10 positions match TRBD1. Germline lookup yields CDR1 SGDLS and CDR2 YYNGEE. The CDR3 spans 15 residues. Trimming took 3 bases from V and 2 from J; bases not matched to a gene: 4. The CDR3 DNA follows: TGTGCCAGCAGCGCCCAGACAGGGGGCAACACTGAAGCTTTCTTT. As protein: CASSAQTGGNTEAFF. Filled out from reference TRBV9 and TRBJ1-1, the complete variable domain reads DSGVTQTPKHLITATGQRVTLRCSPRSGDLSVYWYQQSLDQGLQFLIQYYNGEERAKGNILERFSAQQFPDLHSELNLSSLELGDSALYFCASSAQTGGNTEAFFGQGTRLTVV.